The rows below give T cell receptor beta chains drawn from one sample of a study of beta chain features in type 1 diabetes. Assay: immunoSEQ multiplex PCR; the TCRdb copy retains only in-frame clones and omits some. The table lists hundreds of thousands of clones, about 29% of them singletons. The source material was naive CD4+ T cells from blood. These receptors were obtained from a man between 18 and 35 years old in good health. Both conserved end residues are part of each CDR3. D genes are given only for firm matches. Clone size is stated in some rows and not others, as once, few, many or a class when expanded.

size	D	length	V	J	DNA	CDR3
NA	NA	15	TRBV5-1	TRBJ2-1	TGCGCCAGCAGCTTGGCGCTAGCAAGCCACAATGAGCAGTTCTTC	CASSLALASHNEQFF
few	NA	16	TRBV7-2	TRBJ2-6	TGTGCCAGCAGCTTAGGATGGGCCCCTGGGGCCAACGTCCTGACTTTC	CASSLGWAPGANVLTF
few	NA	14	TRBV27	TRBJ1-4	TGTGCCAGCAGTTACCAGGGGCTTGGTGAAAAACTGTTTTTT	CASSYQGLGEKLFF
few	TRBD2	16	TRBV2	TRBJ2-7	TGTGCCAGCAGTGGACGGTTTCCTAGCGGCCGCTACGAGCAGTACTTC	CASSGRFPSGRYEQYF
NA	TRBD1	15	TRBV30	TRBJ2-3	TGTGCCTGGAGTGCAGGGACAGGGGGCAGGGATACGCAGTATTTT	CAWSAGTGGRDTQYF
NA	NA	12	TRBV28	TRBJ2-3	TGTGCCAGCAGCCAAGTGGGAGATACGCAGTATTTT	CASSQVGDTQYF
few	NA	14	TRBV7-9	TRBJ2-7	TGTGCCAGCAGCTTAGATCACAGGGAGCGCGAGCAGTACTTC	CASSLDHREREQYF
NA	NA	15	TRBV7-2	TRBJ2-7	TGTGCCAGCAGCTTAGCCGGTCAGGGACCCTACGAGCAGTACTTC	CASSLAGQGPYEQYF
few	NA	14	TRBV14	TRBJ2-3	TGTGCCAGCAAACCTCGTTTTAGCACAGATACGCAGTATTTT	CASKPRFSTDTQYF
NA	TRBD1	15	TRBV25-1	TRBJ2-1	TGTGCCAGCAGTGAATACAGGACAGGGGAAGCTGAGCAGTTCTTC	CASSEYRTGEAEQFF
few	NA	13	TRBV7-2	TRBJ2-3	TGTGCCAGCAGCCACCCCTTCGATCGTACGCAGTATTTT	CASSHPFDRTQYF
NA	TRBD1	13	TRBV29-1	TRBJ1-2	TGCAGCGTTGGCACAGGGGGAAACTATGGCTACACCTTC	CSVGTGGNYGYTF
few	NA	13	TRBV7-2	TRBJ1-4	TGTGCCAGCAGCGTCGGGCATAATGAAAAACTGTTTTTT	CASSVGHNEKLFF
NA	NA	13	TRBV28	TRBJ1-2	TGTGCCAGCAGTAGTCAGGGGAACTATGGCTACACCTTC	CASSSQGNYGYTF
NA	NA	15	TRBV9	TRBJ2-2	TGTGCCAGCACCAAGGACAGAGGATTTACCGGGGAGCTGTTTTTT	CASTKDRGFTGELFF
few	TRBD2	17	TRBV13	TRBJ2-2	TGTGCCAGCAGCTTAGGCCGGCTAGCGGATAACACCGGGGAGCTGTTTTTT	CASSLGRLADNTGELFF
NA	NA	15	TRBV5-1	TRBJ2-3	TGCGCCAGCAGCGCGGGACAGATTAGCACAGATACGCAGTATTTT	CASSAGQISTDTQYF
few	NA	16	TRBV30	TRBJ2-3	TGTGCCTGGAGTCCCCTGTTCCGATCTAGCACAGATACGCAGTATTTT	CAWSPLFRSSTDTQYF
once	TRBD1	14	TRBV7-2	TRBJ1-5	TGTGCCAGCAGCTCCAGGGGGCCGGGCCAGCCCCAGCATTTT	CASSSRGPGQPQHF
NA	TRBD2	14	TRBV5-1	TRBJ2-1	TGCGCCAGCAGCAACGGGACTAGCAGGCATGAGCAGTTCTTC	CASSNGTSRHEQFF
few	NA	16	TRBV9	TRBJ2-3	TGTGCCAGCAGCGTAGCAATGGCAGGGAGCACAGATACGCAGTATTTT	CASSVAMAGSTDTQYF
few	NA	14	TRBV7-2	TRBJ2-3	TGTGCCAGCAGCTTAGTGGCGGCTCGAGATACGCAGTATTTT	CASSLVAARDTQYF
NA	NA	13	TRBV7-9	TRBJ2-3	TGTGCCAGCAGCCAAACCAGGGGAGATACGCAGTATTTT	CASSQTRGDTQYF
few	NA	15	TRBV18	TRBJ2-5	TGTGCCAGCTCACCCCGGGCCTCCCTCCAAGAGACCCAGTACTTC	CASSPRASLQETQYF
NA	NA	11	TRBV10-3	TRBJ2-7	TGTGCCATCAGGGATACGGACGAGCAGTACTTC	CAIRDTDEQYF
NA	TRBD2	15	TRBV6-5	TRBJ2-1	TGTGCCAGCAGTTCGCCGGGACTAGTCGGCAATGAGCAGTTCTTC	CASSSPGLVGNEQFF
NA	NA	15	TRBV9	TRBJ2-7	TGTGCCAGCGGCGGCAACAACGCGGCCTCCTACGAGCAGTACTTC	CASGGNNAASYEQYF
NA	NA	14	TRBV29-1	TRBJ2-7	TGCAGCGCTAGCTTGGTCAGGGACTCCTACGAGCAGTACTTC	CSASLVRDSYEQYF
NA	TRBD2	15	TRBV7-2	TRBJ2-7	TGTGCCAGCAGCCTAGGGACTAGCGACTACTACGAGCAGTACTTC	CASSLGTSDYYEQYF
NA	NA	15	TRBV7-8	TRBJ2-3	TGTGCCAGCAGCTTAGAGGTCAGGGCCAGAGATACGCAGTATTTT	CASSLEVRARDTQYF
few	TRBD2	15	TRBV30	TRBJ2-1	TGTGCCTGGAGTGTATTACTAGCGGGAAACAATGAGCAGTTCTTC	CAWSVLLAGNNEQFF
NA	NA	13	TRBV10-3	TRBJ1-2	TGTGCCATCAGTGAGTTCGAGGGCTATGGCTACACCTTC	CAISEFEGYGYTF
NA	NA	12	TRBV5-1	TRBJ2-7	TGCGCCAGCAGCTCTCCGTCCTACGAGCAGTACTTC	CASSSPSYEQYF
few	NA	13	TRBV11-2	TRBJ2-3	TGTGCCAGCAGCTACGCGGGCACAGATACGCAGTATTTT	CASSYAGTDTQYF
NA	TRBD2	16	TRBV7-2	TRBJ2-1	TGTGCCAGCAGCTTAGGGGCAGCGGGACCATACAATGAGCAGTTCTTC	CASSLGAAGPYNEQFF
NA	NA	14	TRBV7-9	TRBJ1-3	TGTGCCAGCAGCTTAGCGGCCTCTGGAAACACCATATATTTT	CASSLAASGNTIYF
NA	TRBD1	15	TRBV9	TRBJ1-5	TGTGCCAGCAGCGTAGGGGGGACAGGCAATCAGCCCCAGCATTTT	CASSVGGTGNQPQHF
few	NA	13	TRBV6-1	TRBJ2-5	TGTGCCAGCAGTGAAACAGGGCAAGAGACCCAGTACTTC	CASSETGQETQYF
NA	NA	15	TRBV13	TRBJ2-1	TGTGCCAGCAGCTTACAACTCGCAACCTACAATGAGCAGTTCTTC	CASSLQLATYNEQFF
few	NA	15	TRBV9	TRBJ2-5	TGTGCCAGCAGCGTATTCGGGACTTCCCAAGAGACCCAGTACTTC	CASSVFGTSQETQYF
NA	TRBD2	13	TRBV9	TRBJ2-3	TGTGCCAGCAGCGGGCTAGCGGGAGATACGCAGTATTTT	CASSGLAGDTQYF
NA	NA	13	TRBV30	TRBJ1-5	TGTGCCTGGAGTGGCGGGGGCAATCAGCCCCAGCATTTT	CAWSGGGNQPQHF
NA	TRBD2	14	TRBV14	TRBJ2-7	TGTGCCAGCAGCCCGGGACTAGCGGTGGGGGAGCAGTACTTC	CASSPGLAVGEQYF
NA	NA	11	TRBV20-1	TRBJ1-2	TGCAGTGCTAAGGGGTTGGGTGGCTACACCTTC	CSAKGLGGYTF
NA	NA	11	TRBV30	TRBJ2-3	TGTGCCTGGAGCGAGGTAGATACGCAGTATTTT	CAWSEVDTQYF
few	NA	12	TRBV29-1	TRBJ2-5	TGCAGCGTTGGCTCCCTCCAAGAGACCCAGTACTTC	CSVGSLQETQYF
NA	NA	15	TRBV19	TRBJ2-1	TGTGCCAGTAGTTCCCGAGGGGGAGCAGCCAATGAGCAGTTCTTC	CASSSRGGAANEQFF
few	TRBD1	15	TRBV30	TRBJ1-5	TGTGCCTGGAATACAGGGGTCCCCTTCAATCAGCCCCAGCATTTT	CAWNTGVPFNQPQHF